What follows is one TCR beta chain and its context. Germline V gene data show CDR1 as SGDLS and CDR2 as YYNGEE. V lost 4 bases to trimming and J lost 3 bases, with 13 bases between them. The length of the CDR3 is 14 residues. One entry per CDR3 protein results from TCRdb running MiXCR on the RACE reads. The sample lists a few hundred thousand distinct CDR3 sequences; 7.5% to 10% were seen once. The time point was: pre-sensitization, week 0. Treatment noted: therapeutic diphenylcyclopropenone sensitization with weekly scalp DPC. The data originate from a study of human T cells and chemical hapten exposure. Study information: Sensitization used 2% DPC on around 2 cm by around 2 cm upper inner arm skin. Alopecia areata, totalis or universalis affected patients, mainly female. Across the whole study, which lasted approximately 5.5 months, patients were given diphenylcyclopropenone on the scalp once a week.

The gene calls are TRBV9 and TRBJ1-2; D not resolved. The sample consisted of whole blood, taken in connection with sensitization to the hapten diphenylcyclopropenone (DPC). The TCR sequence derives from a woman aged 40 to 50 with alopecia areata. Some clones in this sample may be carry-over from other donors' samples. CDR3 in amino acids: CASSPVEDYYGYTF. The DNA for the CDR3 is TGTGCCAGCAGCCCCGTGGAGGATTACTATGGCTACACCTTC.